The 8 T cell receptor beta chains reported below all come from one sample, sequenced in a study of blood T cell repertoires in COVID-19. Clones were read by immunoSEQ multiplex PCR, and TCRdb kept only the in-frame ones, dropping some. This sample has under 200,000 clones, with over 75% found just once. Sequenced: PBMCs or T cells enriched from blood (not recorded which). The receptors were sampled from a man between 50 and 59 years old who had recovered from COVID-19.

V usage is TRBV12-5 and J usage is TRBJ2-1, with D uncertain. Germline V CDR1 and CDR2: LGHNT, FRNRAP. V was pared by 2 bases and J by 0 bases, with 8 bases between. The CDR3 length is 15 residues. The CDR3 sequence: CASGLTESSYNEQFF. DNA of the CDR3: TGTGCTAGTGGTTTGACCGAGAGCTCCTACAATGAGCAGTTCTTC.

The V call is TRBV18, the J call TRBJ2-1; D perhaps matches TRBD2 (5 bases). CDR1 is KGHSH and CDR2 is LQKENI in the germline V gene. The V gene lost 4 bases and the J gene lost 8 bases, with 9 bases spanning the gap. The CDR3 length is 12 residues. DNA of the CDR3: TGTGCCAGCTCACTCAACGGGGATGAGCAGTTCTTC. Its protein is CASSLNGDEQFF.

This chain connects TRBV9 to TRBJ2-3; a possible D gene is TRBD2 (5 bases). The CDR3 spans 15 residues. Germline lookup yields CDR1 SGDLS and CDR2 YYNGEE. The V end lost 3 bases, the J end lost 1 base, and 12 bases lay between the germline ends. Here the CDR3 DNA reads TGTGCCAGCAGCGCCACTAGTTGGGGCACAGATACGCAGTATTTT. It codes for CASSATSWGTDTQYF.

This chain uses TRBV2 with TRBJ1-5; the match to TRBD1 covers 12 bases. V shed 5 bases and J 4 bases; nucleotides not matched to a gene: 9. CDR3 length: 17 residues. CDR1 is SNHLY, CDR2 FYNNEI, per germline. The CDR3 loop reads CASSHGTGGIRNQPQHF. CDR3 DNA: TGTGCCAGCAGTCACGGGACAGGGGGCATCAGGAATCAGCCCCAGCATTTT.

The chain employs TRBV29-1 and TRBJ2-2; TRBD1 matches 10 bases. CDR3 length: 15 amino acids. J lost 2 bases, V lost 5 bases, and 5 bases had no gene match. Germline V gene data show CDR1 as SQVTM and CDR2 as ANQGSEA. The CDR3 reads CSVMDRGGNTGELFF. The CDR3 DNA reads TGCAGCGTTATGGACAGGGGGGGAAACACCGGGGAGCTGTTTTTT.

The rearrangement joins TRBV5-6 to TRBJ2-3, with 9 nucleotides matching TRBD1. Germline CDR1 and CDR2: SGHDT and YYEEEE. Trimming removed 3 bases from V and 3 bases from J; junction bases left unmatched: 11. This CDR3 is built from 17 residues. The DNA for the CDR3 is TGTGCCAGCAGCTCAACGTACAGGGGGCGAAGGACAGATACGCAGTATTTT. It yields the protein CASSSTYRGRRTDTQYF.

This clone turned up a few times. This sequence joins TRBV28 and TRBJ2-2; TRBD1 agrees at 10 bases. With V trimmed by 5 bases and J by 4 bases, 7 bases remained unmatched. This CDR3 comprises 16 residues. Germline V gene sequence: CDR1 MDHEN, CDR2 SYDVKM. Here the CDR3 DNA reads TGTGCCAGCAGTGCACCGGGACAGGGGATCACCGGGGAGCTGTTTTTT. This encodes CASSAPGQGITGELFF.

The chain carries TRBV5-1 and TRBJ2-1; D is ambiguous. The CDR3 covers 13 residues. Germline loops: CDR1 SGHRS, CDR2 YFSETQ. Deletions cut 5 bases from V and 8 bases from J, with 14 bases between. This CDR3 reads CASSPQAGYEQFF. In DNA form, the CDR3 reads TGCGCCAGCAGTCCTCAAGCCGGGTATGAGCAGTTCTTC.